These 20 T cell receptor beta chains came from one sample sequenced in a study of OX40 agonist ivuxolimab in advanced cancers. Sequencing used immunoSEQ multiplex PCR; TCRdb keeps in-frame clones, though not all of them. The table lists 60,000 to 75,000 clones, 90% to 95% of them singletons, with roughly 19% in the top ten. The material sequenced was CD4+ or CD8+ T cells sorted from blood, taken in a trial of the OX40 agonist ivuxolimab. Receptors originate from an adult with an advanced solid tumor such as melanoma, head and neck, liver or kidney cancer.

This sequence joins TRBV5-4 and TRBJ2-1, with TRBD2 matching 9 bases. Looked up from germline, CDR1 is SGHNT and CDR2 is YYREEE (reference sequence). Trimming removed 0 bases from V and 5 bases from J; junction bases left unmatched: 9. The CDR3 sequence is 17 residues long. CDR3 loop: CASSLDLGLALNNEQFF. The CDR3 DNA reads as TGTGCCAGCAGCTTGGACCTTGGACTAGCGCTGAACAATGAGCAGTTCTTC. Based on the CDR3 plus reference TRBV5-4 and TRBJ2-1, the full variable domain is ETGVTQSPTHLIKTRGQQVTLRCSSQSGHNTVSWYQQALGQGPQFIFQYYREEENGRGNFPPRFSGLQFPNYSSELNVNALELDDSALYLCASSLDLGLALNNEQFFGPGTRLTVL.

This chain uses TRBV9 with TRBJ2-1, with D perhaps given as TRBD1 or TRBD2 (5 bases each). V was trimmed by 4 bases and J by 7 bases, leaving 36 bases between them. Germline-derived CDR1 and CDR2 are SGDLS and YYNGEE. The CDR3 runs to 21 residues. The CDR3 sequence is CASSPDLFRGSDSGSSNEQFF. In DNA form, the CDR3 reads TGTGCCAGCAGCCCCGACCTCTTTAGAGGGTCAGACAGTGGGAGTTCTAATGAGCAGTTCTTC. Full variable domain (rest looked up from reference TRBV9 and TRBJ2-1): DSGVTQTPKHLITATGQRVTLRCSPRSGDLSVYWYQQSLDQGLQFLIQYYNGEERAKGNILERFSAQQFPDLHSELNLSSLELGDSALYFCASSPDLFRGSDSGSSNEQFFGPGTRLTVL.

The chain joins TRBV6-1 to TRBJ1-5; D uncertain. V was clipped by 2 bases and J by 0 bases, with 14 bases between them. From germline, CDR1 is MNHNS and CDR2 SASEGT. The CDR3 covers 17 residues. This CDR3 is CASSEFSYTISNQPQHF. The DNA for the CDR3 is TGTGCCAGCAGTGAATTCTCTTACACGATTAGCAATCAGCCCCAGCATTTT.

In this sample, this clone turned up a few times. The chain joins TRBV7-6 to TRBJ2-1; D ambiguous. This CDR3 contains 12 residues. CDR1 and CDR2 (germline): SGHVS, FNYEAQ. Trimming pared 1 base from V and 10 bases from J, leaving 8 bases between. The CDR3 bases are TGTGCCAGCAGCTTAGTTGCGCCCGAGCAGTTCTTC. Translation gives CASSLVAPEQFF. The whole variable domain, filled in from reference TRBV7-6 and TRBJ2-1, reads GAGVSQSPRYKVTKRGQDVALRCDPISGHVSLYWYRQALGQGPEFLTYFNYEAQQDKSGLPNDRFSAERPEGSISTLTIQRTEQRDSAMYRCASSLVAPEQFFGPGTRLTVL.

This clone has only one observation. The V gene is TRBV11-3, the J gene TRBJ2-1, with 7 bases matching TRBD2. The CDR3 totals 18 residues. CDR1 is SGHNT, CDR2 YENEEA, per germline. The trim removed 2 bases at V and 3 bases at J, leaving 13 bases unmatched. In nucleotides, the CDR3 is TGTGCCAGCAGCTTAAGTCCCTGGTTGCGGGAGAGCTACAATGAGCAGTTCTTC. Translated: CASSLSPWLRESYNEQFF.

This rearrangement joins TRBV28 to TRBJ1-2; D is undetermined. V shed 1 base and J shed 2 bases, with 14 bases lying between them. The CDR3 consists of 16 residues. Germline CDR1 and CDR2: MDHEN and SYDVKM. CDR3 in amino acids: CASSLSEVRLNYGYTF. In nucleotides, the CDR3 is TGTGCCAGCAGTTTATCAGAGGTTAGACTGAACTATGGCTACACCTTC.

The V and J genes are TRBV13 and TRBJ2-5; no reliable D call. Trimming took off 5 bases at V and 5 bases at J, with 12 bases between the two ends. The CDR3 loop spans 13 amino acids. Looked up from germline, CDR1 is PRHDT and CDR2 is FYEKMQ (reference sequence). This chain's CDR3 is CASSPDLGETQYF. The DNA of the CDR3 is TGTGCCAGCAGCCCAGACCTGGGGGAGACCCAGTACTTC.

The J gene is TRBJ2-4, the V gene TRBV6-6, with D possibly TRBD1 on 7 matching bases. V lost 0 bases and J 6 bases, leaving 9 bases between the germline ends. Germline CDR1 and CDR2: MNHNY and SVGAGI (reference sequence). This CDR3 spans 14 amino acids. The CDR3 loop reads CASSYSEGANIQYF. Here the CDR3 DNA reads TGTGCCAGCAGTTACTCGGAGGGGGCAAACATTCAGTACTTC.

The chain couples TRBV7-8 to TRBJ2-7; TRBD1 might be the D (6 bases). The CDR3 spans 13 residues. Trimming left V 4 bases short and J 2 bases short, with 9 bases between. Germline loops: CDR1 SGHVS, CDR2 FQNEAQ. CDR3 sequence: CASSYRDPYEQYF. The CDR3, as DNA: TGTGCCAGCAGCTACAGGGATCCCTACGAGCAGTACTTC.

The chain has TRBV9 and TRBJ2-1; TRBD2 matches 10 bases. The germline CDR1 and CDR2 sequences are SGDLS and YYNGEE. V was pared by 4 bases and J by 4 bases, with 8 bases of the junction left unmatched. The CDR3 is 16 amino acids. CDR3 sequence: CASSPWFSGRYNEQFF. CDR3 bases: TGTGCCAGCAGCCCCTGGTTTAGCGGGAGGTACAATGAGCAGTTCTTC.

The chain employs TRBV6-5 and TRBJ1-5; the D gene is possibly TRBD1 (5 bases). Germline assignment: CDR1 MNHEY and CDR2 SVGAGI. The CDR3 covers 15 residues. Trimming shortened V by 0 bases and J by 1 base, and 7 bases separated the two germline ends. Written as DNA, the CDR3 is TGTGCCAGCAGTTACTCGGAGGGGAGCAATCAGCCCCAGCATTTT. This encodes CASSYSEGSNQPQHF.

CDR3 residues: CASSQIGVPGNTIYF. CDR3 DNA sequence: TGCGCCAGCAGCCAGATCGGAGTACCTGGAAACACCATATATTTT. The chain recombines TRBV4-3 with TRBJ1-3; D is uncertain. Germline V gene sequence: CDR1 LGHNA, CDR2 YSLEER. Deletions cut 3 bases from V and 2 bases from J, with 11 bases between. This CDR3 region has 15 residues.

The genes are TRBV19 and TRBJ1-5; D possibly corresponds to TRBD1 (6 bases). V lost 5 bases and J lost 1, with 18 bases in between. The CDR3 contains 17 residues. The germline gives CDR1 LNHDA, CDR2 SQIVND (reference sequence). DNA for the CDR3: TGTGCCAGTAGTTCTTCCAGGGGCTGGGAGAGCAATCAGCCCCAGCATTTT. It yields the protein CASSSSRGWESNQPQHF.

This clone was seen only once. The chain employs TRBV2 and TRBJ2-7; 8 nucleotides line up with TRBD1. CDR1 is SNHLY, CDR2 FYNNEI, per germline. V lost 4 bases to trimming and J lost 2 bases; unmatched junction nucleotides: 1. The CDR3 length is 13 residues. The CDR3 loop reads CASSAGQAYEQYF. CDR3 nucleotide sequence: TGTGCCAGCAGTGCGGGACAGGCCTACGAGCAGTACTTC.

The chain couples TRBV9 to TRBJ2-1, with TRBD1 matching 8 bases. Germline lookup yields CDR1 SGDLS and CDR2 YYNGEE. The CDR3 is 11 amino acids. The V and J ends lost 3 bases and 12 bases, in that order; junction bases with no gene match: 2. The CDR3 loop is CASSGGQGQFF. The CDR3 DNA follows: TGTGCCAGCAGCGGCGGACAGGGGCAGTTCTTC.

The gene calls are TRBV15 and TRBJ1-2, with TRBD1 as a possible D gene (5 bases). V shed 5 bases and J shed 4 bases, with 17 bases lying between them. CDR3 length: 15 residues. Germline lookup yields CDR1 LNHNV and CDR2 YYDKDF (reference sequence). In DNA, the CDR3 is TGTGCCACCAGCCGATCCATTGACAGAACCTATGGCTACACCTTC. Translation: CATSRSIDRTYGYTF.

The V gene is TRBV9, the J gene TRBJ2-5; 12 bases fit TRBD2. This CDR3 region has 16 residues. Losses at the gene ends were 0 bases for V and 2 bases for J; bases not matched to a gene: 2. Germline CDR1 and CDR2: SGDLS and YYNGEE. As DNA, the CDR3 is TGTGCCAGCAGCGTAGGGACTAGCGGGGAACAAGAGACCCAGTACTTC. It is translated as CASSVGTSGEQETQYF.

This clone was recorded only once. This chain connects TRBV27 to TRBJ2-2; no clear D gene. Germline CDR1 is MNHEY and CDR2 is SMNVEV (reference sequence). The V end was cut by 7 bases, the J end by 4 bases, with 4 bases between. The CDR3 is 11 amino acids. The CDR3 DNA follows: TGTGCCAGCAAGAGCACCGGGGAGCTGTTTTTT. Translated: CASKSTGELFF.

CDR3 sequence reads: CASSFTALDGYTF. In DNA form, the CDR3 reads TGTGCCAGCAGCTTTACAGCTTTGGATGGCTACACCTTC. The rearrangement uses TRBV7-3 and TRBJ1-2, with D unresolved. This CDR3 is 13 amino acids long. The ends were cut back, 3 bases at V and 6 bases at J, with 11 bases in the middle. The germline CDR1 and CDR2 sequences are SGHTA and FQGTGA.

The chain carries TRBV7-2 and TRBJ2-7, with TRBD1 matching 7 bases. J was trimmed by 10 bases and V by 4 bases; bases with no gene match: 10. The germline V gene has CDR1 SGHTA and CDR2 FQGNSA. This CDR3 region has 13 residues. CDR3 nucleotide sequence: TGTGCCAGCAGCTCAGGGACAGCTACTATACAGTACTTC. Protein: CASSSGTATIQYF. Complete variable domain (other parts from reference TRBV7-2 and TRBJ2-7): GAGVSQSPSNKVTEKGKDVELRCDPISGHTALYWYRQSLGQGLEFLIYFQGNSAPDKSGLPSDRFSAERTGGSVSTLTIQRTQQEDSAVYLCASSSGTATIQYFGPGTRLTVT.